A single sample is the source of the 20 T cell receptor beta chains below, sequenced in a study of a mutant IDH1 vaccine in newly diagnosed glioma. Generated by immunoSEQ multiplex PCR, the TCRdb table keeps only in-frame clones and is missing some. Of some 38,000 clones listed, about 75% are singletons. Time point denoted: week 47, end of study. All doses held 300 ug of mutant IDH1 20-mer peptide, with topical imiquimod. Which antigens these TCRs recognize remains unknown. The sample in question was PBMCs, obtained from a glioma patient whose treatment included an IDH1 peptide vaccine. These receptors all stem from a man in his forties with glioma.

The chain joins TRBV5-1 to TRBJ2-3, with D perhaps matching TRBD2 (6 bases). Per the germline V gene, CDR1 is SGHRS and CDR2 is YFSETQ. V was trimmed by 2 bases and J by 4 bases, leaving 14 bases between them. The CDR3 length is 15 residues. The CDR3 sequence is CASSLGGKISDTQYF. CDR3 DNA sequence: TGCGCCAGCAGCTTAGGCGGGAAAATTTCAGATACGCAGTATTTT.

V and J are TRBV29-1 and TRBJ1-2; 7 nucleotides agree with TRBD1. The CDR3 is 13 residues long. With 7 bases clipped from V and 0 bases from J, the junction kept 5 bases outside the gene matches. Looked up from germline, CDR1 is SQVTM and CDR2 is ANQGSEA. CDR3 region: CSALQGTNYGYTF. The CDR3 DNA follows: TGCAGCGCCCTACAGGGGACTAACTATGGCTACACCTTC.

This chain joins TRBV5-5 and TRBJ1-4; unclear D gene. This CDR3 has 13 residues. Germline CDR1 SGHKS, CDR2 YYEKEE (reference sequence). The V end was cut by 0 bases, the J end by 8 bases, with 8 bases between. As DNA, the CDR3 is TGTGCCAGCAGCTTGGTGGCGGGGGAAAAACTGTTTTTT. This gives the protein CASSLVAGEKLFF.

About this clone: An end of the junction does not agree with germline; a read error may underlie this. The chain employs TRBV2 and TRBJ2-1; 10 bases fit TRBD2. CDR3 length: 15 amino acids. Looked up from germline, CDR1 is SNHLY and CDR2 is FYNNEI. The CDR3 DNA follows: TGTGCCAGCAGGGAAGCGGGAGGGGGATACAATGAGCAGTTCTTC. Its protein product is CASREAGGGYNEQFF.

This clone was seen more than once but under ten times. Other nucleotide sequences from this sample produce the same CDR3. The chain has TRBV5-1 and TRBJ2-3; 10 bases are a match to TRBD1. The CDR3 has 15 amino acids. V shed 0 bases and J 6 bases; nucleotides not matched to a gene: 4. The germline gives CDR1 SGHRS, CDR2 YFSETQ. In DNA form, the CDR3 reads TGCGCCAGCAGCTTGGGACAGGGGGCAACGGATACGCAGTATTTT. It encodes CASSLGQGATDTQYF. Full variable domain (remainder filled in from reference TRBV5-1 and TRBJ2-3): KAGVTQTPRYLIKTRGQQVTLSCSPISGHRSVSWYQQTPGQGLQFLFEYFSETQRNKGNFPGRFSGRQFSNSRSEMNVSTLELGDSALYLCASSLGQGATDTQYFGPGTRLTVL.

J is TRBJ2-3 and V is TRBV6-1, with D perhaps matching TRBD2 (5 bases). The CDR3 is made up of 14 amino acids. The germline V and J ends were trimmed by 4 bases and 1 base, with 9 bases remaining between them. Per germline, CDR1 MNHNS and CDR2 SASEGT. In DNA, the CDR3 is TGTGCCAGCAGTGTAAGCGGAGGCACAGATACGCAGTATTTT. Protein: CASSVSGGTDTQYF.

V usage is TRBV5-3 and J usage is TRBJ2-7; D ambiguous. TRBV5-3 is given ORF status, its function remaining uncertain. V lost 5 bases, J lost 2 bases, and 14 bases lay in between. The CDR3 is 14 amino acids. The CDR3 region has the DNA TGTGCCAGAAGGCGCCCTCTGACGACCTACGAGCAGTACGTC. Translated, it gives CARRRPLTTYEQYV.

The V and J genes are TRBV28 and TRBJ2-1; tentative D call: TRBD2 (6 bases). CDR1 is MDHEN and CDR2 is SYDVKM in the germline V gene. The length of the CDR3 is 15 residues. V lost 5 bases, J lost 0 bases, and 11 bases lay in between. This CDR3 reads CASSRLGSSYNEQFF. In DNA form, the CDR3 reads TGTGCCAGCAGTCGACTAGGAAGCTCCTACAATGAGCAGTTCTTC.

CDR3 DNA sequence: TGTGCCAGCAGTCCGGACAGGGGGGCCTACGAGCAGTACTTC. Its translation: CASSPDRGAYEQYF. The chain uses TRBV6-1 and TRBJ2-7; 10 bases line up with TRBD1. V lost 5 bases, J lost 2 bases, and 3 bases stayed unmatched. The CDR3 consists of 14 residues. Germline CDR1 and CDR2: MNHNS and SASEGT.

The chain joins TRBV30 to TRBJ1-3, with D hard to call. Between the trimmed V and J ends, which lost 7 bases and 4 bases, there was a span of 11 bases. Germline CDR1 and CDR2: GTSNPN and SVGIG (reference sequence). The CDR3 has 12 amino acids. The CDR3 nucleotides read TGTGCCTCGGAAAGAGGAGGAAACACCATATATTTT. Its protein product is CASERGGNTIYF.

The chain uses TRBV5-1 and TRBJ2-5; perhaps TRBD2 as D (6 bases). The germline CDR1 and CDR2 sequences are SGHRS and YFSETQ. The V and J ends lost 0 bases and 0 bases respectively, with 12 bases between them. The CDR3 is made up of 16 amino acids. DNA of the CDR3: TGCGCCAGCAGCTTGGGGGGACTCGCGTACCAAGAGACCCAGTACTTC. It yields the protein CASSLGGLAYQETQYF. The whole variable domain, remainder taken from reference TRBV5-1 and TRBJ2-5, is KAGVTQTPRYLIKTRGQQVTLSCSPISGHRSVSWYQQTPGQGLQFLFEYFSETQRNKGNFPGRFSGRQFSNSRSEMNVSTLELGDSALYLCASSLGGLAYQETQYFGPGTRLLVL.

The V call is TRBV30, the J call TRBJ1-5, with D possibly matching TRBD1 (6 bases). V was pared by 1 base and J by 0 bases, with 16 bases between. The CDR3 loop spans 17 amino acids. The germline V gene encodes CDR1 GTSNPN and CDR2 SVGIG (reference sequence). Here the CDR3 reads CAWSGNRVRSSNQPQHF. The CDR3 DNA sequence: TGTGCCTGGAGTGGGAACAGGGTGAGGTCTAGCAATCAGCCCCAGCATTTT.

This chain joins TRBV7-9 and TRBJ1-2; D uncertain. The CDR3 totals 13 residues. Trimming took 0 bases from V and 5 from J, leaving 7 bases between them. The germline CDR1 and CDR2 sequences are SEHNR and FQNEAQ (reference sequence). CDR3 in DNA: TGTGCCAGCAGCTTAGCGCGAGGGTATGGCTACACCTTC. Translation gives CASSLARGYGYTF.

The rearrangement uses TRBV7-9 and TRBJ2-1; the D is unclear. Trimming stripped 4 bases from V and 8 bases from J, with 9 bases between. CDR1 SEHNR and CDR2 FQNEAQ come from the germline V gene (reference sequence). There are 12 residues in the CDR3. The CDR3 DNA reads as TGTGCCAGCAGCTGGCGGCCGGATGAGCAGTTCTTC. It encodes CASSWRPDEQFF.

J is TRBJ2-5 and V is TRBV15; D uncertain. CDR3 length: 18 amino acids. Germline V gene data show CDR1 as LNHNV and CDR2 as YYDKDF (reference sequence). Trimming took off 1 base at V and 2 bases at J, with 20 bases between the two ends. CDR3: CATSRGPLKQNRQETQYF. In DNA, the CDR3 is TGTGCCACCAGCAGAGGCCCCCTCAAGCAGAACCGTCAAGAGACCCAGTACTTC.

The V call is TRBV29-1, the J call TRBJ1-4, with a weak D call TRBD1 (6 bases). This CDR3 region has 12 residues. V lost 4 bases, J lost 8 bases, and 11 bases lay in between. Germline values: CDR1 SQVTM, CDR2 ANQGSEA. CDR3 nucleotides: TGCAGCGTTGGCCAGGGGACAGAAAAACTGTTTTTT. It encodes CSVGQGTEKLFF.

The J gene is TRBJ2-7, the V gene TRBV12-2; TRBD2, the table's D call, was not compared with the DNA. TRBV12-2 is noted as a pseudogene. This CDR3 spans 17 amino acids. CDR3 nucleotide sequence: TGTGCAAGTCGCTTAATTCGGGCTAGCGGTAGAACCTACGAGCAGTACTTC. Translation gives CASRLIRASGRTYEQYF.

The chain employs TRBV14 and TRBJ1-3; unclear D gene. CDR1 and CDR2 from the germline V gene are SGHDN and FVKESK. Deletions cut 0 bases from V and 0 bases from J, with 3 bases between. The CDR3 runs to 14 residues. The CDR3 bases are TGTGCCAGCAGCCAAGATTTCTCTGGAAACACCATATATTTT. It is translated as CASSQDFSGNTIYF.

The chain employs TRBV19 and TRBJ1-5; TRBD1 might be the D (5 bases). In germline, CDR1 is LNHDA, CDR2 SQIVND (reference sequence). Trimming removed 5 bases from V and 5 bases from J, with 13 bases in between. This CDR3 is 14 amino acids long. CDR3 loop: CASSGAGRDQPQHF. In DNA form, the CDR3 reads TGTGCCAGTAGTGGTGCGGGGCGAGATCAGCCCCAGCATTTT. Combining the CDR3 with reference TRBV19 and TRBJ1-5 gives the whole variable domain DGGITQSPKYLFRKEGQNVTLSCEQNLNHDAMYWYRQDPGQGLRLIYYSQIVNDFQKGDIAEGYSVSREKKESFPLTVTSAQKNPTAFYLCASSGAGRDQPQHFGDGTRLSIL.

This clone was seen many times. The V gene is TRBV6-4, the J gene TRBJ1-2, with a possible D match to TRBD1 (5 bases). The CDR3 totals 11 residues. Germline assignment: CDR1 MRHNA and CDR2 SNTAGT. The V end was cut by 6 bases, the J end by 7 bases, with 9 bases between. Here the CDR3 reads CASSRVTGYTF. CDR3 in DNA: TGTGCCAGCAGCAGGGTTACTGGCTACACCTTC.